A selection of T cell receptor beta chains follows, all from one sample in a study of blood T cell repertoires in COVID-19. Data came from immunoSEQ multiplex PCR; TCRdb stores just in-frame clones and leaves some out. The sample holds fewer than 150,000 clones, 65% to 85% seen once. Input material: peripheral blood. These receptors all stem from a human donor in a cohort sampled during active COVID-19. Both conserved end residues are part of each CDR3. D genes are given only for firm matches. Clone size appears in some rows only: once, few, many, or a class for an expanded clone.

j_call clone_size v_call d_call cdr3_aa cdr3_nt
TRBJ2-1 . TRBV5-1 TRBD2 CASSLERGGDEQFF TGCGCCAGCAGCTTGGAGCGGGGGGGAGATGAGCAGTTCTTC
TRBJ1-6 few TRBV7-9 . CASSPESYNSPLHF TGTGCCAGCAGCCCGGAGTCCTATAATTCACCCCTCCACTTT
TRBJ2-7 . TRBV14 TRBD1 CASSQYPGQGPYEQYF TGTGCCAGCAGCCAATATCCGGGACAGGGGCCCTACGAGCAGTACTTC
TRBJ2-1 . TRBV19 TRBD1 CAAGLGQGNNEQFF TGTGCCGCTGGCTTGGGACAGGGAAACAATGAGCAGTTCTTC
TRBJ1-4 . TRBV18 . CASSRGQPTNEKLFF TGTGCCAGCTCACGCGGACAGCCAACTAATGAAAAACTGTTTTTT
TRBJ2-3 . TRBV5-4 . CASTLPGGGSDTQYF TGTGCCAGCACCCTCCCGGGGGGCGGATCAGATACGCAGTATTTT
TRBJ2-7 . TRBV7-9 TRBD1 CASSPEPGDRLSYEQYF TGTGCCAGCAGTCCCGAGCCCGGGGACAGGCTCTCCTACGAGCAGTACTTC
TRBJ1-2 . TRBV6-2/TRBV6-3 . CASSYSGTSYGYTF TGTGCCAGCAGTTACTCAGGGACAAGCTATGGCTACACCTTC
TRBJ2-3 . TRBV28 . CASTRAGNTDTQYF TGTGCCAGCACCCGGGCAGGGAACACAGATACGCAGTATTTT
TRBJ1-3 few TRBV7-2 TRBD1 CASSLAGTVGNTIYF TGTGCCAGCAGCTTAGCGGGGACAGTTGGAAACACCATATATTTT
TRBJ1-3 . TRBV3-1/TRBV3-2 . CASSQALKTVSGNTIYF TGTGCCAGCAGCCAAGCCTTAAAGACAGTTTCTGGAAACACCATATATTTT
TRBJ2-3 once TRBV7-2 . CASSLGRNTDTQYF TGTGCCAGCAGCTTGGGCAGAAACACAGATACGCAGTATTTT
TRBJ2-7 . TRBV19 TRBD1 CASSPRDRVYEQYF TGTGCCAGTAGTCCCCGGGACAGGGTGTACGAGCAGTACTTC
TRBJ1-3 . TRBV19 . CASNMMAFSGNTIYF TGTGCCAGTAATATGATGGCCTTCTCTGGAAACACCATATATTTT
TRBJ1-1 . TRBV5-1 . CASSRGGTEAFF TGCGCCAGCAGCCGGGGGGGCACTGAAGCTTTCTTT
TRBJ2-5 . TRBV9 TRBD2 CASSVSSGGQETQYF TGTGCCAGCAGCGTAAGTAGCGGGGGTCAAGAGACCCAGTACTTC
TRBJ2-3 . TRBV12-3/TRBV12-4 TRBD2 CASRSGTTFTQYF TGTGCCAGCAGGTCCGGGACTACCTTTACGCAGTATTTT
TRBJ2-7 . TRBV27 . CASSLVGSGSYEQYF TGTGCCAGCAGTTTAGTGGGTTCGGGCTCCTACGAGCAGTACTTC
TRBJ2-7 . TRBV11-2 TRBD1 CASSLPTGGLSYEQYF TGTGCCAGCAGCTTACCGACAGGGGGTTTATCCTACGAGCAGTACTTC
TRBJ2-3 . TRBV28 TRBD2 CASSSGGGGTDTQYF TGTGCCAGCAGTTCCGGCGGGGGTGGGACAGATACGCAGTATTTT
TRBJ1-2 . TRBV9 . CASSPTPGGSSYGYTF TGTGCCAGCAGCCCCACCCCGGGAGGGAGCTCCTATGGCTACACCTTC
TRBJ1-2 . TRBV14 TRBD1 CASSQVWNRGQSDGYTF TGTGCCAGCAGCCAAGTTTGGAACAGGGGGCAGTCAGATGGCTACACCTTC
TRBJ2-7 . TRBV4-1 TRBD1 CASSPGTGRSYEQYF TGCGCCAGCAGCCCAGGGACAGGGAGGTCCTACGAGCAGTACTTC
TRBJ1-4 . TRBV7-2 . CASSLAGVTNEKLFF TGTGCCAGCAGCTTAGCAGGGGTAACTAATGAAAAACTGTTTTTT
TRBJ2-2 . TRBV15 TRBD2 CATSRGPRGGSGELFF TGTGCCACCAGCAGAGGTCCTCGGGGGGGCAGCGGGGAGCTGTTTTTT
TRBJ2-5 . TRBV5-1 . CASSLGPGGRETQYF TGCGCCAGCAGCTTGGGACCTGGGGGGAGGGAGACCCAGTACTTC
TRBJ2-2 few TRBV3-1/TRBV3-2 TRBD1 CASSGTANTGELFF TGTGCCAGCAGCGGGACAGCGAACACCGGGGAGCTGTTTTTT
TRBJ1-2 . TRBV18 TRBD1 CASSSDGQGAISYTF TGTGCCAGCTCATCTGACGGACAGGGGGCTATAAGCTACACCTTC
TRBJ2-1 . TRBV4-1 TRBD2 CASSQGASGSGNEQFF TGCGCCAGCAGCCAAGGAGCGAGCGGGAGCGGGAATGAGCAGTTCTTC
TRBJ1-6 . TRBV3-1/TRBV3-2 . CASSQDGDTDSPLHF TGTGCCAGCAGCCAAGATGGGGACACTGATTCACCCCTCCACTTT
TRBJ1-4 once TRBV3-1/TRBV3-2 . CASSLQSNEKLFF TGTGCCAGCAGCCTACAGTCGAATGAAAAACTGTTTTTT
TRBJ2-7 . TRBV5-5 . CASSLGAGMVSYEQYF TGTGCCAGCAGCCTCGGAGCGGGTATGGTATCCTACGAGCAGTACTTC
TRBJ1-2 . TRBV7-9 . CASSLLGAEINYGYTF TGTGCCAGCAGCCTCCTTGGGGCAGAGATTAACTATGGCTACACCTTC
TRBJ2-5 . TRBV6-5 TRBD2 CASSSLAGGRETQYF TGTGCCAGCAGTAGCCTAGCGGGGGGGCGGGAGACCCAGTACTTC
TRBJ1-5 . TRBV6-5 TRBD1 CASSGGNQPQHF TGTGCCAGCTCAGGGGGTAATCAGCCCCAGCATTTT
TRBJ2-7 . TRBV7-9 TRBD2 CASSLDLAGTYEQYF TGTGCCAGCAGCTTAGACCTAGCGGGGACCTACGAGCAGTACTTC
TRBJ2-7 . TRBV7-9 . CASSSNSGSYEQYF TGTGCCAGCAGCTCCAACTCAGGCTCGTACGAGCAGTACTTC
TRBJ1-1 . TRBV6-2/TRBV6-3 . CASSYSTPRGGVNTEAFF TGTGCCAGCAGTTACTCGACACCCCGAGGGGGTGTGAACACTGAAGCTTTCTTT
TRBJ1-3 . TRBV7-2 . CASSLGQKGNTIYF TGTGCCAGCAGCTTAGGACAGAAAGGAAACACCATATATTTT
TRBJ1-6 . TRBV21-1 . CASSKGKVGQGEVALHF TGTGCCAGCAGCAAAGGTAAGGTAGGACAGGGGGAGGTAGCCCTCCACTTT
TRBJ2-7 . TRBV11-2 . CASSLVGSFGEQYF TGTGCCAGCAGCTTAGTGGGCAGCTTTGGCGAGCAGTACTTC
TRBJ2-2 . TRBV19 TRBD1 CASKDRGEANTGELFF TGTGCCAGTAAGGACAGGGGCGAAGCGAACACCGGGGAGCTGTTTTTT